Presented here are 5 T cell receptor beta chains from one specimen sequenced in a study of cytotoxic CD8 clonotypes in ibrutinib-treated CLL. Sequencing was performed with immunoSEQ multiplex PCR; in TCRdb, only in-frame clones are kept and a portion is missing. The repertoire holds a few hundred thousand clones, with 67% as singletons. The sample in question was PBMCs, obtained after 36 months of ibrutinib treatment. The receptors come from a human donor with chronic lymphocytic leukemia.

The chain has TRBV29-1 and TRBJ2-1; TRBD2 aligns across 10 bases. V shed 4 bases and J 1 base; nucleotides not matched to a gene: 10. The CDR3 sequence is 17 residues long. Germline assignment: CDR1 SQVTM and CDR2 ANQGSEA. In DNA form, the CDR3 reads TGCAGCGTTGTAGGGCTAGCGGGGGAACTTTCCTACAATGAGCAGTTCTTC. Translated, it gives CSVVGLAGELSYNEQFF.

This chain connects TRBV25-1 to TRBJ1-1; D call uncertain. CDR3 length equals 12 residues. From germline, CDR1 is MGHDK and CDR2 SYGVNS. V lost 5 bases and J lost 1, with 5 bases in between. The CDR3 DNA reads TGTGCCAGCAGTTTTAGGAACACTGAAGCTTTCTTT. Its translation is CASSFRNTEAFF.

This chain uses TRBV4-3 with TRBJ2-3, with 8 bases fitting TRBD2. The CDR3 is made up of 16 amino acids. The ends lost 0 bases at V and 3 bases at J; junction bases unmatched: 5. Germline V gene data show CDR1 as LGHNA and CDR2 as YSLEER. CDR3 residues: CASSQDRAGGTDTQYF. The CDR3 bases are TGCGCCAGCAGCCAAGATCGGGCGGGAGGAACAGATACGCAGTATTTT.

This clone was seen a single time. This chain uses TRBV11-2 with TRBJ2-2; TRBD1 might be the D (7 bases). Trimming shortened V by 3 bases and J by 3 bases, and 11 bases separated the two germline ends. Germline V gene sequence: CDR1 SGHAT, CDR2 FQNNGV. This CDR3 has 15 residues. The CDR3 loop is CASSLSGGYTGELFF. CDR3 coding DNA: TGTGCCAGCAGCTTGTCAGGGGGGTACACCGGGGAGCTGTTTTTT.

The rearrangement links TRBV14 to TRBJ2-3, with 9 bases lining up with TRBD2. V shed 4 bases and J 4 bases; nucleotides not matched to a gene: 6. CDR3 length: 15 amino acids. Germline V gives CDR1 SGHDN, CDR2 FVKESK. The CDR3 loop reads CASSPPGLAADTQYF. CDR3 in DNA: TGTGCCAGCAGCCCTCCGGGACTAGCCGCAGATACGCAGTATTTT.